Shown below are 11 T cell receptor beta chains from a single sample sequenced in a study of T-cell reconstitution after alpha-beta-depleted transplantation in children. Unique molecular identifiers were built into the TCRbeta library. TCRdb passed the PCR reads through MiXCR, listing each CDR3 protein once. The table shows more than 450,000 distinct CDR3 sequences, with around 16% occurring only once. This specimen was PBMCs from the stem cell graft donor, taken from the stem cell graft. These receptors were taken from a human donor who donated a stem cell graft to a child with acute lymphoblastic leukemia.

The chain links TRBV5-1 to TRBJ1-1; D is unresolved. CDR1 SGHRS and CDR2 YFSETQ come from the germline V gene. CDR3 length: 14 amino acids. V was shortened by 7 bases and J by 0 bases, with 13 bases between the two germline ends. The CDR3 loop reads CASSQVTMNTEAFF. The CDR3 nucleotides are TGCGCCAGCTCCCAAGTGACGATGAACACTGAAGCTTTCTTT. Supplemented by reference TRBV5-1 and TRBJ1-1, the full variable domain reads KAGVTQTPRYLIKTRGQQVTLSCSPISGHRSVSWYQQTPGQGLQFLFEYFSETQRNKGNFPGRFSGRQFSNSRSEMNVSTLELGDSALYLCASSQVTMNTEAFFGQGTRLTVV.

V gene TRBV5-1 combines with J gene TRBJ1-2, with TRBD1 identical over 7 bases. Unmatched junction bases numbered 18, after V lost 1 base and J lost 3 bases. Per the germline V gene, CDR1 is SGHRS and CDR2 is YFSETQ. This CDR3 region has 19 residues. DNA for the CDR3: TGCGCCAGCAGCTTGAACGGGGTTGACAGGGCCGCTGTCTACTATGGCTACACCTTC. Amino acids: CASSLNGVDRAAVYYGYTF.

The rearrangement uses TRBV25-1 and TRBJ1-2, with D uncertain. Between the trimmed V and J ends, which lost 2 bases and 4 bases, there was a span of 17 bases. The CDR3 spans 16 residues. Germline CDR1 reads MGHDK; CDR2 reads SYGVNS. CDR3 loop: CASSELMKEASYGYTF. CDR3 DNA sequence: TGTGCCAGCAGTGAACTGATGAAGGAGGCCAGCTATGGCTACACCTTC.

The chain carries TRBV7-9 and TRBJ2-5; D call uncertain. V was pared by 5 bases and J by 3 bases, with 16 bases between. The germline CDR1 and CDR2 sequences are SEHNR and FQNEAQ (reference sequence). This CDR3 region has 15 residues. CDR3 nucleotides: TGTGCCAGCAGCCCAACCCTAGGAACAGAAGAGACCCAGTACTTC. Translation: CASSPTLGTEETQYF. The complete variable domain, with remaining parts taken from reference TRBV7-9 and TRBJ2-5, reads DTGVSQNPRHKITKRGQNVTFRCDPISEHNRLYWYRQTLGQGPEFLTYFQNEAQLEKSRLLSDRFSAERPKGSFSTLEIQRTEQGDSAMYLCASSPTLGTEETQYFGPGTRLLVL.

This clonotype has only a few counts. The CDR3 sequence: CASSRSPGGSADTQYF. DNA of the CDR3: TGTGCCAGCAGTCGATCCCCGGGAGGGTCGGCAGATACGCAGTATTTT. The chain uses TRBV2 and TRBJ2-3; 8 bases are a match to TRBD2. Trimming removed 5 bases from V and 4 bases from J; junction bases left unmatched: 11. Germline V gene lookup returns CDR1 SNHLY and CDR2 FYNNEI. CDR3 size: 16 residues.

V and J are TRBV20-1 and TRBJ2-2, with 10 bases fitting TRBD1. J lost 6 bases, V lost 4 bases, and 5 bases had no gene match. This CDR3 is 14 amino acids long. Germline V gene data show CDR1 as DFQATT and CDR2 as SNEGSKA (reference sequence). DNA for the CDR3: TGCAGTGCTAAAGATGACAGGGGGCCCGGGGAGCTGTTTTTT. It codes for CSAKDDRGPGELFF.

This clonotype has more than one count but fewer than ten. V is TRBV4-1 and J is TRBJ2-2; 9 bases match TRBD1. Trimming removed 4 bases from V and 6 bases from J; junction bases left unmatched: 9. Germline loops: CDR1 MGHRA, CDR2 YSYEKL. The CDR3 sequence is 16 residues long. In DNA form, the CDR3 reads TGCGCCAGCAGCCCTTGGGGGACAGGGATCGCCGGGGAGCTGTTTTTT. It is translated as CASSPWGTGIAGELFF.

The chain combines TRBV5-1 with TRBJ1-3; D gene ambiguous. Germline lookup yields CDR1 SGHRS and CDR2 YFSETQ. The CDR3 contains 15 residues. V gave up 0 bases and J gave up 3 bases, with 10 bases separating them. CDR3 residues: CASSLGEGNGNTIYF. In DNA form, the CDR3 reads TGCGCCAGCAGCTTGGGAGAGGGAAATGGAAACACCATATATTTT.

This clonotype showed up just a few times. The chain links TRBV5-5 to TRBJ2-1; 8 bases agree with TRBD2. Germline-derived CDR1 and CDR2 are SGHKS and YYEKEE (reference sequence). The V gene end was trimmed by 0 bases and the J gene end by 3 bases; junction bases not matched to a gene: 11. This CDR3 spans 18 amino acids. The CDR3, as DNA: TGTGCCAGCAGCTTGGAGGGACCCCTAGCGGGTGGCTACAATGAGCAGTTCTTC. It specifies CASSLEGPLAGGYNEQFF. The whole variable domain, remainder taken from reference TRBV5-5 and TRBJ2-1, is DAGVTQSPTHLIKTRGQQVTLRCSPISGHKSVSWYQQVLGQGPQFIFQYYEKEERGRGNFPDRFSARQFPNYSSELNVNALLLGDSALYLCASSLEGPLAGGYNEQFFGPGTRLTVL.

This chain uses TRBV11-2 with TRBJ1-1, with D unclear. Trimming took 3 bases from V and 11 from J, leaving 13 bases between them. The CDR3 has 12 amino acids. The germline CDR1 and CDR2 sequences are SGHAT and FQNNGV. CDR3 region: CASSLDSSRAFF. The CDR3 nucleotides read TGTGCCAGCAGCTTGGATTCATCGCGGGCTTTCTTT. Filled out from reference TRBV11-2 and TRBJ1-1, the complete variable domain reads EAGVAQSPRYKIIEKRQSVAFWCNPISGHATLYWYQQILGQGPKLLIQFQNNGVVDDSQLPKDRFSAERLKGVDSTLKIQPAKLEDSAVYLCASSLDSSRAFFGQGTRLTVV.

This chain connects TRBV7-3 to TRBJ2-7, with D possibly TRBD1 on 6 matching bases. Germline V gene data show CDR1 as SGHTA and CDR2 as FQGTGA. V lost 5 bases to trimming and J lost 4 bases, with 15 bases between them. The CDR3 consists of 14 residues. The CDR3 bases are TGTGCCAGCAGCCCCGGACAGTCCCCATACGAGCAGTACTTC. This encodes CASSPGQSPYEQYF.